Listed below are T cell receptor beta chains from one sample, sequenced in a study of T-cell reconstitution after alpha-beta-depleted transplantation in children. From the PCR reads, TCRdb called clonotypes with MiXCR, one entry per CDR3 protein. The sample consists of about 350,000 distinct CDR3 sequences, around 15% of them appearing once. The starting material was PBMCs, mostly from graft donor cells, obtained 360 days after TCRalphabeta/CD19-depleted stem cell transplant. Receptor source: a male patient aged 2-9 years who had a stem cell transplant for acute lymphoblastic leukemia, so the T cells may come from the graft donor. Each CDR3 is given with its conserved first and last residue. D genes are given only for firm matches.

d_call j_call v_call cdr3_aa
TRBD1 TRBJ2-1 TRBV3-1 CASRHAGTAVGNEQFF
TRBD1 TRBJ1-1 TRBV3-1 CASRSADRAEAFF
- TRBJ2-3 TRBV7-9 CASSLTHTDTQYF
- TRBJ2-7 TRBV6-2/TRBV6-3 CASSYSSRRTFYEQYF
- TRBJ2-3 TRBV7-3 CASSLFGEWTDTQYF
- TRBJ2-5 TRBV5-1 CASSPTGAQETQYF
TRBD1 TRBJ2-1 TRBV4-1 CASSSTGDSYNEQFF
- TRBJ2-7 TRBV12-3/TRBV12-4 CASSFRGESSYEQYF
- TRBJ2-2 TRBV15 CATSRNGDPTGELFF
- TRBJ2-1 TRBV28 CASGRFRINEQFF
- TRBJ2-5 TRBV5-6 CASSLARETQYF
- TRBJ2-1 TRBV12-3/TRBV12-4 CASRTHKADEQFF
- TRBJ1-1 TRBV12-3/TRBV12-4 CASSVRRSEAFF
- TRBJ2-1 TRBV11-2 CASSLPLALGAGYNEQFF
- TRBJ2-4 TRBV6-2/TRBV6-3 CASSYAWTAGSVF
- TRBJ2-4 TRBV28 CASSSTPYRDRTPLAKNIQYF
- TRBJ2-2 TRBV5-1 CASSLDPASGELFF
- TRBJ2-1 TRBV2 CASSTGPLLNDQFF
TRBD1 TRBJ1-3 TRBV7-8 CASSLGQRGQEFSGNTIYF
- TRBJ1-5 TRBV4-3 CASSQRTGPNQPQHF
TRBD2 TRBJ2-1 TRBV5-1 CASSLAGGSGASSYNEQFF
- TRBJ2-3 TRBV24-1 CATSDFSSDTQYF
- TRBJ2-3 TRBV13 CASSLATTDTQYF
- TRBJ2-5 TRBV29-1 CSVGGRARQETQYF
TRBD2 TRBJ2-7 TRBV20-1 CSARLAGVGEQYF
TRBD2 TRBJ2-1 TRBV20-1 CSARDPLAGAYNEQFF
- TRBJ2-1 TRBV21-1 CASSKEAAHYNEQFF
TRBD1 TRBJ2-1 TRBV5-1 CASSLGQGIDEQFF
TRBD1 TRBJ2-7 TRBV20-1 CSSLTGSSYEQYF
- TRBJ1-5 TRBV10-3 CAISESDSNQPQHF
- TRBJ1-1 TRBV12-3/TRBV12-4 CASSLAGTTAFF
- TRBJ2-2 TRBV24-1 CATKARVGPGELFF
- TRBJ1-2 TRBV20-1 CSAGTPGGYTF
TRBD2 TRBJ2-3 TRBV10-2 CASKGLAGVGTDTQCF
- TRBJ1-6 TRBV24-1 CATEGPPPLHF
- TRBJ2-7 TRBV7-2 CASSFGENEQYF
- TRBJ2-2 TRBV7-3 CASSLSGANTGELFF